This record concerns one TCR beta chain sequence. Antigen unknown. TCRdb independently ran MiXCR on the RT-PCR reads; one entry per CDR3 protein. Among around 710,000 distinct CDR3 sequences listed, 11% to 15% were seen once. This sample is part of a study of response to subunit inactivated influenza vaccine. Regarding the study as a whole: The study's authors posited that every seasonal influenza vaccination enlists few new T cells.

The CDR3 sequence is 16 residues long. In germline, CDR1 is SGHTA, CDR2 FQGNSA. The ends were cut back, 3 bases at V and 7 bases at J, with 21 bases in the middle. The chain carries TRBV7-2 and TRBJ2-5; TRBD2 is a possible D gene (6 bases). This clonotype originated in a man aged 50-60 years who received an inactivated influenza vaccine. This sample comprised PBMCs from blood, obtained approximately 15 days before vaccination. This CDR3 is CASSFNVFGGRGTQYF. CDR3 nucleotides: TGTGCCAGCAGCTTCAATGTATTCGGGGGTCGTGGGACCCAGTACTTC.